The 15 T cell receptor beta chains given below trace back to one sample, sequenced in a study of beta chain features in type 1 diabetes. The isolated RNA, all of it, was reverse transcribed, so expressed TCRB transcripts were what got sequenced. Sequenced by immunoSEQ multiplex PCR; TCRdb stores in-frame clones only, minus some. The sample records hundreds of thousands of clones, roughly a sixth being singletons. Source material: naive CD4+ T cells from blood. All receptors come from a man aged 18 to 29 in good health.

This clone was recorded a few times. The rearrangement joins TRBV6-6 to TRBJ2-5; possibly TRBD1 or TRBD2 for D (5 bases each). TRBJ2-7 explains the end of the DNA better; the J call may be wrong. CDR1 MNHNY and CDR2 SVGAGI come from the germline V gene (reference sequence). This CDR3 spans 13 amino acids. CDR3 coding DNA: TGTGCCAGCAGTTACTCGGGGGATTACGAGCAGTACTTC. Protein: CASSYSGDYEQYF.

This clone was seen only a few times. The V call is TRBV5-1, the J call TRBJ1-1; D is ambiguous. CDR1 SGHRS and CDR2 YFSETQ come from the germline V gene. Trimming stripped 0 bases from V and 1 base from J, with 10 bases between. This CDR3 contains 15 residues. CDR3 sequence (DNA): TGCGCCAGCAGCTTGGGAGGTCGGGGGAACACTGAAGCTTTCTTT. Protein: CASSLGGRGNTEAFF.

V usage is TRBV5-1 and J usage is TRBJ2-3; TRBD2 aligns across 8 bases. J gave up 3 bases and V 0 bases, and 15 bases lay outside the gene matches. The CDR3 has 19 residues. Germline loops: CDR1 SGHRS, CDR2 YFSETQ. The CDR3 loop is CASSLAYGYGGRSTDTQYF. The CDR3 DNA reads as TGCGCCAGCAGCTTGGCCTACGGGTACGGCGGGAGGTCGACAGATACGCAGTATTTT. The full variable domain, with the rest looked up from reference TRBV5-1 and TRBJ2-3, is KAGVTQTPRYLIKTRGQQVTLSCSPISGHRSVSWYQQTPGQGLQFLFEYFSETQRNKGNFPGRFSGRQFSNSRSEMNVSTLELGDSALYLCASSLAYGYGGRSTDTQYFGPGTRLTVL.

This clone was counted between two and nine times. The rearrangement uses TRBV11-2 and TRBJ1-5; TRBD1 aligns across 9 bases. In germline, CDR1 is SGHAT, CDR2 FQNNGV. V was pared by 5 bases and J by 4 bases, with 3 bases of the junction left unmatched. CDR3 length: 14 amino acids. CDR3 region: CASSPQGANQPQHF. Here the CDR3 DNA reads TGTGCCAGCAGCCCACAGGGGGCTAATCAGCCCCAGCATTTT. Looking up the rest from reference TRBV11-2 and TRBJ1-5 gives the full variable domain: EAGVAQSPRYKIIEKRQSVAFWCNPISGHATLYWYQQILGQGPKLLIQFQNNGVVDDSQLPKDRFSAERLKGVDSTLKIQPAKLEDSAVYLCASSPQGANQPQHFGDGTRLSIL.

The chain is built from TRBV7-2 and TRBJ2-3; the D gene is possibly TRBD2 (5 bases). Germline lookup yields CDR1 SGHTA and CDR2 FQGNSA. The CDR3 is made up of 16 amino acids. Trimming removed 1 base from V and 2 bases from J, with 13 bases in between. In nucleotides, the CDR3 is TGTGCCAGCAGCTTAGGGAGGAGGTCGGCCACAGATACGCAGTATTTT. It translates to CASSLGRRSATDTQYF.

V usage is TRBV27 and J usage is TRBJ2-6; 11 nucleotides agree with TRBD2. Germline V gene sequence: CDR1 MNHEY, CDR2 SMNVEV (reference sequence). The CDR3 spans 17 residues. V shed 6 bases and J 3 bases; nucleotides not matched to a gene: 7. The CDR3 region is CASSPLAGVSGANVLTF. The DNA for the CDR3 is TGTGCCAGCAGCCCACTAGCGGGAGTAAGTGGGGCCAACGTCCTGACTTTC.

The V and J genes are TRBV9 and TRBJ2-2; D could derive from TRBD1 or TRBD2 (6 bases each). Per the germline V gene, CDR1 is SGDLS and CDR2 is YYNGEE. V lost 0 bases and J 3 bases, leaving 15 bases between the germline ends. The CDR3 sequence is 17 residues long. CDR3 loop: CASSVGVGGGHTGELFF. In DNA, the CDR3 is TGTGCCAGCAGCGTAGGAGTTGGAGGGGGGCACACCGGGGAGCTGTTTTTT.

This clone showed up just a few times. The V call is TRBV6-1, the J call TRBJ1-2; the match to TRBD1 covers 7 bases. The J segment lost 7 bases and the V segment lost 0 bases, leaving 8 bases of the junction unmatched. CDR1 is MNHNS and CDR2 is SASEGT in the germline V gene. This CDR3 region has 15 residues. This CDR3 reads CASSEATGTDSGYTF. The DNA of the CDR3 is TGTGCCAGCAGTGAAGCGACTGGGACAGATAGTGGCTACACCTTC.

V and J are TRBV18 and TRBJ2-3; no firm D call. V was trimmed by 0 bases and J by 0 bases, leaving 7 bases between them. CDR3 length: 15 amino acids. CDR1 is KGHSH and CDR2 is LQKENI in the germline V gene. CDR3 DNA sequence: TGTGCCAGCTCACCACCAGGGCTAAGCACAGATACGCAGTATTTT. Its protein is CASSPPGLSTDTQYF.

The chain employs TRBV5-1 and TRBJ1-1, with TRBD1 as a possible D gene (6 bases). The V gene's germline CDR1 is SGHRS and CDR2 YFSETQ. Trimming removed 5 bases from V and 4 bases from J, with 12 bases in between. The CDR3 extends over 13 amino acids. The CDR3 bases are TGCGCCAGCAGACAAACAGGGACCACTGAAGCTTTCTTT. Translated: CASRQTGTTEAFF.

V and J are TRBV27 and TRBJ2-7; the D call may be TRBD1 or TRBD2 (7 bases each). The CDR3 runs to 15 residues. Germline CDR1 is MNHEY and CDR2 is SMNVEV (reference sequence). V was shortened by 3 bases and J by 2 bases, with 14 bases between the two germline ends. The CDR3 nucleotides are TGTGCCAGCAGTTTGGGGAGGGGGCCAACCTACGAGCAGTACTTC. It encodes CASSLGRGPTYEQYF.

The chain links TRBV5-1 to TRBJ1-5, with D possibly being TRBD1 (6 bases). V was shortened by 4 bases and J by 6 bases, with 14 bases between the two germline ends. The CDR3 is made up of 14 amino acids. Germline CDR1 and CDR2: SGHRS and YFSETQ. This CDR3 is CASSAQGSGQPQHF. CDR3 coding DNA: TGCGCCAGCAGCGCACAGGGTTCGGGTCAGCCCCAGCATTTT.

This clone was observed a handful of times. V and J are TRBV14 and TRBJ1-4; D not certain. CDR3 length equals 18 residues. Germline CDR1 reads SGHDN; CDR2 reads FVKESK. V lost 2 bases, J lost 5 bases, and 21 bases lay in between. The CDR3 coding sequence is TGTGCCAGCAGCCAACTCGAGCTGGGCAGTCGAAGAAATGAAAAACTGTTTTTT. Translating gives CASSQLELGSRRNEKLFF.

DNA of the CDR3: TGTGCCAGCAGCCAGCGGACTAGCGGGAGCCGGTACCAAGAGACCCAGTACTTC. It specifies CASSQRTSGSRYQETQYF. The V and J genes are TRBV4-2 and TRBJ2-5, with 13 bases identical to TRBD2. Germline V gives CDR1 LGHNA, CDR2 YNFKEQ. CDR3 length equals 18 residues. The junction had 7 bases not matched to a gene; V was cut back by 3 bases and J by 0 bases.

The rearrangement links TRBV7-9 to TRBJ1-6; D ambiguous. The V end lost 2 bases, the J end lost 11 bases, and 1 base lay between the germline ends. The CDR3 totals 10 residues. From germline, CDR1 is SEHNR and CDR2 FQNEAQ (reference sequence). The CDR3 is CASSLTPLHF. The CDR3, as DNA: TGTGCCAGCAGCTTAACACCCCTCCACTTT. Full variable domain (missing parts from reference TRBV7-9 and TRBJ1-6): DTGVSQNPRHKITKRGQNVTFRCDPISEHNRLYWYRQTLGQGPEFLTYFQNEAQLEKSRLLSDRFSAERPKGSFSTLEIQRTEQGDSAMYLCASSLTPLHFGNGTRLTVT.